This TCR beta chain emerged from a study of blood T cell repertoires in COVID-19. Study details: The study drew acute and convalescent COVID-19 samples from the United States, Italy and Spain. PBMCs, B-cell-depleted T cells, or T cells were the source of the cDNA or gDNA that made up the material.

Per the original methods: How many nucleated cells were present was estimated from reference gene primer amplification. Profiled with immunoSEQ multiplex PCR; TCRdb holds only in-frame clones, not every one. Clone size and the V and J calls come from that table; the DNA yielded D and trimming. This table holds over 250,000 clones, more than 75% found once. Looked up from germline, CDR1 is LNHDA and CDR2 is SQIVND (reference sequence). V shed 3 bases and J 4 bases; nucleotides not matched to a gene: 6. There are 17 residues in the CDR3. This rearrangement joins TRBV19 to TRBJ2-6, with 10 positions matching TRBD1. Sequencing was carried out using peripheral blood. The sequence derives from a woman aged 40-49 years who had recovered from COVID-19. As DNA, the CDR3 is TGTGCCAGTAGTATCCGGACAGGGGGATCCGGGGCCAACGTCCTGACTTTC. Its protein product is CASSIRTGGSGANVLTF.